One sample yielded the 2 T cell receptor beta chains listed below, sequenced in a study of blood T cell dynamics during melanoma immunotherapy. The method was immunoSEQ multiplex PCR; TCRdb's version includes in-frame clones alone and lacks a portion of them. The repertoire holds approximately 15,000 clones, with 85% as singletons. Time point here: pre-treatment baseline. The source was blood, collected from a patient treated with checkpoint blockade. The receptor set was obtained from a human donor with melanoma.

DNA of the CDR3: TGTGCCAGCTCACTTATAGAGACAGTGGAGAGCTACGAGCAGTACTTC. Amino acid sequence: CASSLIETVESYEQYF. The chain recombines TRBV18 with TRBJ2-7; D may be TRBD1 (5 bases). CDR1 and CDR2 (germline): KGHSH, LQKENI. The CDR3 totals 16 residues. The V gene lost 4 bases and the J gene lost 3 bases, with 19 bases spanning the gap.

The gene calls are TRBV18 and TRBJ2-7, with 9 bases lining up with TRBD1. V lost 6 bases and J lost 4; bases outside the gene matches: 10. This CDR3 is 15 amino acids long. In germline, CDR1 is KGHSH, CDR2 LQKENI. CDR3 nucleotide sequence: TGTGCCAGCTCCCCCGGGACAGGGAGGAATTACGAGCAGTACTTC. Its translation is CASSPGTGRNYEQYF.